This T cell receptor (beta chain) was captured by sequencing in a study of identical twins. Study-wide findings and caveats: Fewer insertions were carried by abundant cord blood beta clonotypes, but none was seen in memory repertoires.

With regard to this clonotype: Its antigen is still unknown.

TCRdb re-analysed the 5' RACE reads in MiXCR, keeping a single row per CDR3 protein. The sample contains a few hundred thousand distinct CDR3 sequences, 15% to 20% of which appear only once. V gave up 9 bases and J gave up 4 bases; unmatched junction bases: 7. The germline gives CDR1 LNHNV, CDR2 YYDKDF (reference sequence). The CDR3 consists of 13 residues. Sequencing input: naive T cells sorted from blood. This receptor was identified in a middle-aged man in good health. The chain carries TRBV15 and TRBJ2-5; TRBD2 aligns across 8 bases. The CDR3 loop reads CATSGRAGETQYF. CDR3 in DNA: TGTGCCACGAGCGGGAGAGCGGGAGAGACCCAGTACTTC.